One sample yielded the 17 T cell receptor beta chains listed below, sequenced in a study of blood T cell repertoires in COVID-19. Data came from immunoSEQ multiplex PCR; TCRdb stores just in-frame clones and leaves some out. Counted here are 250,000 to 350,000 clones, about 89% occurring once; the ten biggest clones make up 2.2%. The sequenced sample consisted of peripheral blood. The origin of the receptors is a woman in her twenties or thirties with COVID-19, enrolled during active disease.

In this sample, this clone turned up a few times. The chain combines TRBV7-9 with TRBJ1-2, with D unclear. This CDR3 has 14 residues. V was pared by 6 bases and J by 7 bases, with 18 bases between. Germline loops: CDR1 SEHNR, CDR2 FQNEAQ (reference sequence). The CDR3 protein is CASRPTASLVGYTF. CDR3 bases: TGTGCCAGCAGACCCACCGCCTCTCTAGTTGGCTACACCTTC.

The chain couples TRBV27 to TRBJ1-6, with D perhaps TRBD1 (5 bases). Per the germline V gene, CDR1 is MNHEY and CDR2 is SMNVEV (reference sequence). V was shortened by 6 bases and J by 6 bases, with 9 bases between the two germline ends. CDR3 length: 13 amino acids. In DNA, the CDR3 is TGTGCCAGCAGAACAGGTGCTAATTCACCCCTCCACTTT. Translation gives CASRTGANSPLHF.

V is TRBV6-5 and J is TRBJ1-2, with 7 bases lining up with TRBD1. This CDR3 contains 13 residues. V shed 5 bases and J 3 bases; nucleotides not matched to a gene: 3. Per germline, CDR1 MNHEY and CDR2 SVGAGI. The DNA for the CDR3 is TGTGCCAGCAGTACCACAGGGGACTATGGCTACACCTTC. This sequence encodes CASSTTGDYGYTF.

The DNA of the CDR3 is TGTGCCAGTAGTACACCACAGGGCTTGGGCTACGAGCAGTACTTC. The encoded protein is CASSTPQGLGYEQYF. This chain joins TRBV19 and TRBJ2-7; D is possibly TRBD1 (6 bases). Trimming cost V 4 bases and J 3 bases, with 16 bases left between them. Germline CDR1 reads LNHDA; CDR2 reads SQIVND (reference sequence). The CDR3 sequence is 15 residues long.

CDR3 loop: CASSSRLAGGPPYEQYF. CDR3 sequence (DNA): TGTGCCAGCAGCTCACGACTAGCGGGAGGCCCTCCCTACGAGCAGTACTTC. This rearrangement joins TRBV27 to TRBJ2-7; 13 bases map to TRBD2. V was clipped by 6 bases and J by 2 bases; unmatched bases: 10. Germline assignment: CDR1 MNHEY and CDR2 SMNVEV (reference sequence). The CDR3 runs 17 residues.

V and J are TRBV5-1 and TRBJ2-1, with 8 bases identical to TRBD2. The V gene's germline CDR1 is SGHRS and CDR2 YFSETQ. This CDR3 region has 15 residues. The trim removed 7 bases at V and 1 base at J, leaving 7 bases unmatched. The CDR3 protein is CASAPTSASYNEQFF. CDR3 bases: TGCGCCAGCGCGCCGACTAGCGCTTCCTACAATGAGCAGTTCTTC.

The rearrangement joins TRBV7-9 to TRBJ1-5; TRBD1 might be the D (6 bases). V gave up 2 bases and J gave up 4 bases, with 9 bases separating them. The length of the CDR3 is 14 residues. The germline gives CDR1 SEHNR, CDR2 FQNEAQ (reference sequence). The CDR3 reads CASSLSTGNQPQHF. CDR3 in DNA: TGTGCCAGCAGCTTAAGCACAGGGAATCAGCCCCAGCATTTT.

This chain uses TRBV19 with TRBJ2-7; no clear D. The CDR3 covers 13 residues. Trimming shortened V by 6 bases and J by 4 bases, and 13 bases separated the two germline ends. Per germline, CDR1 LNHDA and CDR2 SQIVND (reference sequence). The CDR3 sequence is CASSPNPYYEQYF. The CDR3 DNA is TGTGCCAGTAGCCCTAACCCCTATTACGAGCAGTACTTC.

This clone was counted a few times. This chain uses TRBV10-1 with TRBJ1-1, with a weak D call TRBD1 (6 bases). Trimming took 6 bases from V and 7 from J, leaving 15 bases between them. Germline CDR1 is WNHNN and CDR2 is SYGVQD (reference sequence). CDR3 length: 13 amino acids. Written as DNA, the CDR3 is TGCGCCAGCAGCTACAGGGAACCTCTTGAAGCTTTCTTT. It codes for CASSYREPLEAFF.

Details on this clone: The identical CDR3 is also encoded by other nucleotide sequences in the sample. The chain employs TRBV27 and TRBJ2-1; no clear D gene. Trimming stripped 5 bases from V and 4 bases from J, with 3 bases between. Germline V gene data show CDR1 as MNHEY and CDR2 as SMNVEV (reference sequence). The CDR3 consists of 11 residues. The DNA for the CDR3 is TGTGCCAGCAGTCTTTACAATGAGCAGTTCTTC. Translating gives CASSLYNEQFF.

The chain couples TRBV30 to TRBJ1-5; no definite D call. V dropped 0 bases and J dropped 0 bases, with 6 bases sitting between them. The CDR3 is 14 amino acids. The germline V gene has CDR1 GTSNPN and CDR2 SVGIG (reference sequence). The CDR3 loop reads CAWSVSSSNQPQHF. CDR3 DNA sequence: TGTGCCTGGAGTGTATCCAGTAGCAATCAGCCCCAGCATTTT.

The genes are TRBV5-4 and TRBJ2-7; the match to TRBD2 covers 8 bases. The germline CDR1 and CDR2 sequences are SGHNT and YYREEE (reference sequence). This CDR3 is 16 amino acids long. Trimming removed 0 bases from V and 1 base from J; junction bases left unmatched: 6. The CDR3 sequence: CASSLGLAGPSYEQYF. The CDR3 coding sequence is TGTGCCAGCAGCTTGGGGTTAGCGGGGCCTTCCTACGAGCAGTACTTC.

The V call is TRBV27, the J call TRBJ1-2, with 9 positions matching TRBD1. Germline trimming cut 5 bases from V and 5 bases from J; bases unmatched to any gene: 21. This CDR3 region has 19 residues. CDR1 and CDR2 (germline): MNHEY, SMNVEV (reference sequence). In DNA, the CDR3 is TGTGCCAGCAGTCCTACGATACAGAGACAGGGGGGATCCGGATATGGCTACACCTTC. It codes for CASSPTIQRQGGSGYGYTF.

This chain connects TRBV15 to TRBJ1-6; TRBD1 matches 8 bases. Trimming took 4 bases from V and 5 from J; bases not matched to a gene: 4. The CDR3 is made up of 15 amino acids. Germline assignment: CDR1 LNHNV and CDR2 YYDKDF (reference sequence). As DNA, the CDR3 is TGTGCCACCAGCAACGGACAGGGAAATAATTCACCCCTCCACTTT. It yields the protein CATSNGQGNNSPLHF.

The sample holds one count of this clone. The chain employs TRBV28 and TRBJ2-5; D is possibly TRBD2 (5 bases). Trimming removed 6 bases from V and 5 bases from J, with 16 bases in between. The CDR3 totals 14 residues. CDR1 MDHEN and CDR2 SYDVKM come from the germline V gene. The CDR3 bases are TGTGCCAGCAGCCTCGTTGAGGGAAGTGAGACCCAGTACTTC. Its translation: CASSLVEGSETQYF. The full variable domain, completed using reference TRBV28 and TRBJ2-5, is DVKVTQSSRYLVKRTGEKVFLECVQDMDHENMFWYRQDPGLGLRLIYFSYDVKMKEKGDIPEGYSVSREKKERFSLILESASTNQTSMYLCASSLVEGSETQYFGPGTRLLVL.

The rearrangement links TRBV6-5 to TRBJ2-6; 7 bases line up with TRBD2. Germline V gene data show CDR1 as MNHEY and CDR2 as SVGAGI. After removal of 6 bases from V and 0 bases from J, the junction contained 2 bases not matched to a gene. CDR3 size: 15 residues. Written as DNA, the CDR3 is TGTGCCAGCAGCCGCGGGAGCTCTGGGGCCAACGTCCTGACTTTC. It codes for CASSRGSSGANVLTF.

The gene calls are TRBV7-9 and TRBJ1-4, with D maybe TRBD1 (5 bases). V shed 4 bases and J shed 3 bases, with 15 bases lying between them. There are 16 residues in the CDR3. Germline values: CDR1 SEHNR, CDR2 FQNEAQ (reference sequence). CDR3 DNA sequence: TGTGCCAGCAGCTCCTTTGCGGGGCCCGCTAATGAAAAACTGTTTTTT. Its protein product is CASSSFAGPANEKLFF.